Presented here are 7 T cell receptor beta chains from one specimen sequenced in a study of blood T cell repertoires in COVID-19. Generated by immunoSEQ multiplex PCR, the TCRdb table keeps only in-frame clones and is missing some. Among approximately 200,000 clones, 87% were seen once, and the ten largest hold more than 2%. The specimen was PBMCs or T cells enriched from blood (not recorded which). These receptors were collected from a young woman who had recovered from COVID-19.

This chain joins TRBV18 and TRBJ2-7, with D possibly TRBD1 on 6 matching bases. Trimming pared 4 bases from V and 7 bases from J, leaving 17 bases between. Germline loops: CDR1 KGHSH, CDR2 LQKENI. The CDR3 contains 14 residues. In DNA, the CDR3 is TGTGCCAGCTCACGGAGTCAGGGGCAGGAGGAGCAGTACTTC. It is translated as CASSRSQGQEEQYF.

The chain has TRBV24-1 and TRBJ1-6; D perhaps matches TRBD1 (5 bases). Germline lookup yields CDR1 KGHDR and CDR2 SFDVKD. The ends were cut back, 3 bases at V and 7 bases at J, with 12 bases in the middle. This CDR3 contains 15 residues. CDR3 sequence reads: CATSDMSQGNSPLHF. CDR3 in DNA: TGTGCCACCAGTGATATGTCCCAGGGAAATTCACCCCTCCACTTT.

This chain uses TRBV29-1 with TRBJ2-1; D remains ambiguous. CDR1 and CDR2 from the germline V gene are SQVTM and ANQGSEA. V lost 3 bases and J lost 3, with 6 bases in between. The CDR3 sequence is 12 residues long. The CDR3 spells CSVDVLYNEQFF. In DNA form, the CDR3 reads TGCAGCGTTGATGTCCTCTACAATGAGCAGTTCTTC.

The rearrangement joins TRBV30 to TRBJ2-1; D unresolved. The CDR3 runs 12 residues. V shed 4 bases and J shed 9 bases, with 13 bases lying between them. Germline CDR1 GTSNPN, CDR2 SVGIG (reference sequence). The CDR3, as DNA: TGTGCCTGGACCCCCGGGTACGGTGAGCAGTTCTTC. This sequence encodes CAWTPGYGEQFF. The whole variable domain, filled in from reference TRBV30 and TRBJ2-1, reads SQTIHQWPATLVQPVGSPLSLECTVEGTSNPNLYWYRQAAGRGLQLLFYSVGIGQISSEVPQNLSASRPQDRQFILSSKKLLLSDSGFYLCAWTPGYGEQFFGPGTRLTVL.

The chain recombines TRBV5-5 with TRBJ2-5; no definite D call. The CDR3 runs to 14 residues. The germline V and J ends were trimmed by 2 bases and 4 bases, with 12 bases remaining between them. CDR1 and CDR2 (germline): SGHKS, YYEKEE (reference sequence). The CDR3 nucleotides read TGTGCCAGCAGCTTTGTACCCGCAGGAGAGACCCAGTACTTC. Amino acid sequence: CASSFVPAGETQYF. Together with reference TRBV5-5 and TRBJ2-5, the CDR3 gives the full variable domain: DAGVTQSPTHLIKTRGQQVTLRCSPISGHKSVSWYQQVLGQGPQFIFQYYEKEERGRGNFPDRFSARQFPNYSSELNVNALLLGDSALYLCASSFVPAGETQYFGPGTRLLVL.

This chain links TRBV15 with TRBJ2-1, with TRBD2 matching 8 bases. CDR1 and CDR2 (germline): LNHNV, YYDKDF (reference sequence). The CDR3 totals 16 residues. V shed 0 bases and J 5 bases; nucleotides not matched to a gene: 6. DNA of the CDR3: TGTGCCACCAGCAGAGATCGCGGGGGGCTGGACAATGAGCAGTTCTTC. Translation gives CATSRDRGGLDNEQFF.

To note about this clone: The sample has other DNA sequences that encode this CDR3 too. J is TRBJ1-1 and V is TRBV12-3 or TRBV12-4; D gene uncertain. CDR3 length equals 13 residues. V lost 3 bases and J 3 bases, leaving 8 bases between the germline ends. CDR3 residues: CASSFGADTEAFF. DNA of the CDR3: TGTGCCAGCAGTTTTGGAGCGGACACTGAAGCTTTCTTT.